This paragraph reports one T cell receptor beta chain. Its matching antigen is unknown. Repeated repertoire sampling spanned the course of chemoradiotherapy. Measured with immunoSEQ multiplex PCR; TCRdb has only the in-frame clones, and not every one. The data hold over 1,500 clones, with roughly nine tenths observed a single time. This sample is drawn from a study of chemoradiotherapy in HPV16-positive cancers. General study results and limits: In HPV16-positive patients, HPV-responsive T-cell expansion tracked better recurrence-free survival. Non-HPV-specific T cells did not expand in tumors during treatment, whereas candidate HPV-specific clones and E7-related motifs did. Only two HPV16-positive patients supplied the functional HPV-specificity definition.

The CDR3 is 16 amino acids. V was trimmed by 4 bases and J by 2 bases, leaving 16 bases between them. Per germline, CDR1 MNHEY and CDR2 SMNVEV (reference sequence). This clonotype was sampled from a human donor with HPV-associated anogenital cancer. The source was tumor tissue, collected from a patient who underwent chemoradiotherapy. V is TRBV27 and J is TRBJ2-3, with no clear D. CDR3 bases: TGTGCCAGCAGTTCGAGACTCGCATCTTTCACAGATACGCAGTATTTT. Translation gives CASSSRLASFTDTQYF.